The T cell receptor (beta chain) described here comes from a study of blood T cell repertoires in COVID-19. Produced via immunoSEQ multiplex PCR; TCRdb's table is partial and in-frame only. The sample includes about 180,000 clones, roughly three quarters of them seen just once. Germline assignment: CDR1 MNHNY and CDR2 SVGAGI (reference sequence). The ends lost 5 bases at V and 7 bases at J; junction bases unmatched: 10. The CDR3 runs to 15 residues. This receptor was identified in a woman older than 75 with COVID-19, enrolled during active disease. The chain uses TRBV6-6 and TRBJ1-1, with 10 bases that match TRBD1. The sample comprised peripheral blood. The CDR3 DNA sequence: TGTGCCAGCAGTCGGGACAGGGGCCGGGTAGATGAAGCTTTCTTT. Its protein is CASSRDRGRVDEAFF.